This T cell receptor (beta chain) was profiled in a study of cytotoxic CD8 clonotypes in ibrutinib-treated CLL. Clones were read by immunoSEQ multiplex PCR, and TCRdb kept only the in-frame ones, dropping some. Of just over 35,000 clones in the sample, about two thirds are singletons; the top ten hold around 17%. Between the trimmed V and J ends, which lost 4 bases and 5 bases, there was a span of 5 bases. Germline CDR1 reads SNHLY; CDR2 reads FYNNEI. The CDR3 consists of 11 residues. The chain links TRBV2 to TRBJ2-5; D ambiguous. Sequenced material: PBMCs, taken at disease progression, from a patient treated with ibrutinib. The TCR was taken from a human donor with chronic lymphocytic leukemia. CDR3 loop: CASSVSETQYF. DNA of the CDR3: TGTGCCAGCAGTGTTAGCGAGACCCAGTACTTC.